This T cell receptor beta chain was profiled in a study of post-analysis software for immune sequencing data. Overall study context: In terms of disease course, relapsing-remitting, secondary progressive and progressive-relapsing multiple sclerosis were included.

Germline V gene sequence: CDR1 SGHDN, CDR2 FVKESK. There are 13 residues in the CDR3. Trimming shortened V by 4 bases and J by 3 bases, and 9 bases separated the two germline ends. Unique molecular identifiers were built into the TCR beta cDNA libraries. TCRdb re-analysed the PCR reads in MiXCR, keeping a single row per CDR3 protein. Of hundreds of thousands of distinct CDR3 sequences in the sample, under 70% are singletons; the top ten hold under 6%. Worth noting for this clonotype: Its matching antigen is unknown.

Findings and caveats of the study: Relative to controls, patients with multiple sclerosis showed significantly lower normalized Chao1 diversity. Relative to controls, patients had 5 or 6 TRBV segments at higher frequency, with TRBV5-6, TRBV5-1 and TRBV20-1 among these.

This TCR came from a girl aged 10-17 years with multiple sclerosis. This chain joins TRBV14 and TRBJ2-5, with D uncertain. What was sequenced was blood. CDR3 protein: CASSRGPKETQYF. The CDR3 nucleotides read TGTGCCAGCAGCCGGGGTCCAAAAGAGACCCAGTACTTC.